The 25 T cell receptor beta chains below all came from one sample that was sequenced in a study of blood T cell repertoires in COVID-19. The data were produced by immunoSEQ multiplex PCR, yet TCRdb's version contains in-frame clones alone and is incomplete. The sample yields around 140,000 clones, approximately 90% seen once. Specimen: peripheral blood. These receptors came from a man between 18 and 35 years old with COVID-19, enrolled during active disease.

This chain joins TRBV28 and TRBJ2-7; D is perhaps TRBD1 (6 bases). This CDR3 is 14 amino acids long. Germline V CDR1 and CDR2: MDHEN, SYDVKM. V was pared by 6 bases and J by 4 bases, with 16 bases between. CDR3 region: CASRLGTPSYEQYF. The CDR3 coding sequence is TGTGCCAGCAGGCTCGGGACACCTTCTTACGAGCAGTACTTC.

The genes are TRBV28 and TRBJ2-7; 10 positions match TRBD1. Germline loops: CDR1 MDHEN, CDR2 SYDVKM. Unmatched junction bases numbered 8, after V lost 11 bases and J lost 4 bases. This CDR3 is built from 13 residues. CDR3 nucleotide sequence: TGTGCCGGATCCGGGACAGGGGAGTACGAGCAGTACTTC. Protein product: CAGSGTGEYEQYF.

The chain carries TRBV9 and TRBJ2-2, with 10 bases fitting TRBD2. The J segment lost 1 base and the V segment lost 4 bases, leaving 4 bases of the junction unmatched. The CDR3 is made up of 16 amino acids. Germline CDR1 and CDR2: SGDLS and YYNGEE. CDR3 region: CASSPRTSGNTGELFF. CDR3 coding DNA: TGTGCCAGCAGCCCACGGACTAGCGGGAACACCGGGGAGCTGTTTTTT. Drawing the rest from reference TRBV9 and TRBJ2-2, the complete variable domain is DSGVTQTPKHLITATGQRVTLRCSPRSGDLSVYWYQQSLDQGLQFLIQYYNGEERAKGNILERFSAQQFPDLHSELNLSSLELGDSALYFCASSPRTSGNTGELFFGEGSRLTVL.

The chain recombines TRBV7-3 with TRBJ2-7; weak D call: TRBD2 (5 bases). CDR3 length: 13 residues. Germline V lookup: CDR1 SGHTA, CDR2 FQGTGA. V shed 1 base and J shed 6 bases, with 10 bases lying between them. CDR3 residues: CASSLNSRGEQYF. The CDR3 DNA reads TGTGCCAGCAGCTTAAACTCCCGGGGCGAGCAGTACTTC.

The CDR3 DNA reads TGTGCCAGCAGTCCGACACGGACAGGGTACTATGGCTACACCTTC. It translates to CASSPTRTGYYGYTF. V and J are TRBV27 and TRBJ1-2, with 8 bases matching TRBD1. Germline trimming cut 5 bases from V and 3 bases from J; bases unmatched to any gene: 8. The CDR3 sequence is 15 residues long. Germline V lookup: CDR1 MNHEY, CDR2 SMNVEV (reference sequence).

J is TRBJ2-7 and V is TRBV6-2 or TRBV6-3; 7 bases agree with TRBD2. Germline-derived CDR1 and CDR2 are MNHEY and SVGEGT. The trim removed 5 bases at V and 0 bases at J, leaving 4 bases unmatched. This CDR3 comprises 14 residues. CDR3 region: CASSRAGSSYEQYF. CDR3 in DNA: TGTGCCAGCAGTCGAGCGGGAAGCTCCTACGAGCAGTACTTC.

This clone was seen more than once but under ten times. The chain has TRBV28 and TRBJ2-7, with D perhaps matching TRBD2 (6 bases). This CDR3 is built from 16 residues. The V and J ends lost 5 bases and 2 bases respectively, with 19 bases between them. CDR1 MDHEN and CDR2 SYDVKM come from the germline V gene. CDR3 region: CASSPELAWKTYEQYF. CDR3 in DNA: TGTGCCAGCAGTCCGGAACTAGCCTGGAAAACCTACGAGCAGTACTTC. The full variable domain, in which reference TRBV28 and TRBJ2-7 provide the parts outside the CDR3, is DVKVTQSSRYLVKRTGEKVFLECVQDMDHENMFWYRQDPGLGLRLIYFSYDVKMKEKGDIPEGYSVSREKKERFSLILESASTNQTSMYLCASSPELAWKTYEQYFGPGTRLTVT.

The chain's CDR3 is CASSSLWTGADTQYF. CDR3 sequence (DNA): TGTGCCAGCAGCTCACTATGGACGGGAGCAGATACGCAGTATTTT. The gene calls are TRBV7-2 and TRBJ2-3, with D maybe TRBD2 (6 bases). CDR3 length: 15 amino acids. V was cut by 4 bases and J by 4 bases, with 15 bases left in between. CDR1 SGHTA and CDR2 FQGNSA come from the germline V gene.

This clone occurred once. Here the CDR3 DNA reads TGCGCCAGCAGCCAAGATCGGGAAGATTCACCCCTCCACTTT. Residues: CASSQDREDSPLHF. This chain joins TRBV4-1 and TRBJ1-6; D unclear. In germline, CDR1 is MGHRA, CDR2 YSYEKL. The CDR3 runs to 14 residues. V gave up 0 bases and J gave up 8 bases, with 8 bases separating them.

The chain employs TRBV30 and TRBJ2-1; the D is unclear. The germline gives CDR1 GTSNPN, CDR2 SVGIG (reference sequence). V was cut by 0 bases and J by 0 bases, with 9 bases left in between. This CDR3 comprises 15 residues. CDR3 coding DNA: TGTGCCTGGAGTGTCGTGGGCCGCTCCTACAATGAGCAGTTCTTC. Translating it yields CAWSVVGRSYNEQFF.

The chain is built from TRBV30 and TRBJ2-1, with TRBD2 identical over 13 bases. The trim removed 4 bases at V and 9 bases at J, leaving 6 bases unmatched. This CDR3 region has 14 residues. From germline, CDR1 is GTSNPN and CDR2 SVGIG (reference sequence). The CDR3 is CAWKGTSGIAEQFF. CDR3 bases: TGTGCCTGGAAGGGGACTAGCGGGATTGCTGAGCAGTTCTTC.

This chain connects TRBV9 to TRBJ2-2; 9 bases are shared with TRBD1. The germline V gene encodes CDR1 SGDLS and CDR2 YYNGEE. V trimming: 4 bases; J trimming: 1 base; junction bases outside the gene matches: 8. The CDR3 length is 17 residues. The CDR3 DNA is TGTGCCAGCAGCATCCTCGGACAGGGGATGAACACCGGGGAGCTGTTTTTT. Translating it yields CASSILGQGMNTGELFF.

Details on this clone: An end of the junction does not agree with germline; a read error may underlie this. The V and J genes are TRBV18 and TRBJ1-4, with D perhaps TRBD1 (5 bases). Per germline, CDR1 KGHSH and CDR2 LQKENI. The CDR3 loop spans 17 amino acids. The CDR3 sequence: CASSPEVGGVTNEKLLF. CDR3 coding DNA: TGTGCCAGCTCACCAGAAGTTGGAGGGGTAACTAATGAAAAACTGCTTTTT.

V and J are TRBV4-1 and TRBJ1-5; D not certain. Per the germline V gene, CDR1 is MGHRA and CDR2 is YSYEKL. V lost 8 bases, J lost 6 bases, and 8 bases lay in between. This CDR3 spans 11 amino acids. DNA of the CDR3: TGCGCCAGCGGAGAGGGTCAGCCCCAGCATTTT. It encodes CASGEGQPQHF.

As DNA, the CDR3 is TGTGCCAGCAGCTTGGGCAGGGTCACTGAAGCTTTCTTT. This encodes CASSLGRVTEAFF. V and J are TRBV11-2 and TRBJ1-1, with D possibly matching TRBD1 (5 bases). Trimming removed 3 bases at V and 4 bases at J, with 9 bases between. Germline values: CDR1 SGHAT, CDR2 FQNNGV. The CDR3 consists of 13 residues. Supplemented by reference TRBV11-2 and TRBJ1-1, the full variable domain reads EAGVAQSPRYKIIEKRQSVAFWCNPISGHATLYWYQQILGQGPKLLIQFQNNGVVDDSQLPKDRFSAERLKGVDSTLKIQPAKLEDSAVYLCASSLGRVTEAFFGQGTRLTVV.

The chain couples TRBV12-5 to TRBJ1-1, with D maybe TRBD1 (6 bases). CDR3 size: 12 residues. The V and J ends lost 11 bases and 7 bases respectively, with 17 bases between them. Germline V gives CDR1 LGHNT, CDR2 FRNRAP. The chain's CDR3 is CAGITGKGEAFF. The CDR3 coding sequence is TGTGCTGGTATAACAGGGAAAGGTGAAGCTTTCTTT.

The genes are TRBV25-1 and TRBJ1-2, with D perhaps TRBD1 (5 bases). Germline values: CDR1 MGHDK, CDR2 SYGVNS. The CDR3 runs 12 residues. V was pared by 4 bases and J by 7 bases, with 10 bases between. The CDR3 DNA follows: TGTGCCAGCAGTGCGGGGGAGGCTGGCTACACCTTC. Protein sequence: CASSAGEAGYTF.

The V and J genes are TRBV28 and TRBJ2-1; 8 bases fit TRBD1. V dropped 6 bases and J dropped 8; count of bases not matched to a gene: 9. CDR1 is MDHEN, CDR2 SYDVKM, per germline. The CDR3 has 14 amino acids. The CDR3 nucleotides read TGTGCCAGCAGCCCGACCCAGGGGGCCGATGAGCAGTTCTTC. Amino acids: CASSPTQGADEQFF.

The gene calls are TRBV13 and TRBJ1-1; D call uncertain. Germline CDR1 is PRHDT and CDR2 is FYEKMQ (reference sequence). The ends were cut back, 1 base at V and 10 bases at J, with 13 bases in the middle. This CDR3 has 13 residues. This chain's CDR3 is CASSLARTQRAFF. CDR3 coding DNA: TGTGCCAGCAGCTTAGCCAGGACTCAGAGAGCTTTCTTT.

The V gene is TRBV6-1, the J gene TRBJ1-2; possibly TRBD1 for D (6 bases). The CDR3 has 14 residues. From germline, CDR1 is MNHNS and CDR2 SASEGT. Deletions cut 3 bases from V and 8 bases from J, with 16 bases between. The CDR3 region is CASSESADSRGYTF. Here the CDR3 DNA reads TGTGCCAGCAGTGAGTCTGCGGACAGCCGCGGCTACACCTTC.

The rearrangement uses TRBV12-3 or TRBV12-4 and TRBJ1-2; D is possibly TRBD1 (5 bases). V lost 3 bases and J 13 bases, leaving 12 bases between the germline ends. CDR3 size: 11 residues. The CDR3 loop is CASSFQQDLTF. In DNA, the CDR3 is TGTGCCAGCAGTTTTCAACAGGACCTCACCTTC.

The V gene is TRBV27, the J gene TRBJ1-2; 7 bases agree with TRBD1. CDR3 length: 13 amino acids. CDR1 MNHEY and CDR2 SMNVEV come from the germline V gene (reference sequence). V shed 8 bases and J 4 bases; nucleotides not matched to a gene: 7. CDR3 DNA: TGTGCCAGCGGCCAGGGGGGCCCCTATGGCTACACCTTC. It codes for CASGQGGPYGYTF.

The chain has TRBV11-2 and TRBJ2-7; the D gene is possibly TRBD2 (5 bases). Germline loops: CDR1 SGHAT, CDR2 FQNNGV. V lost 5 bases, J lost 2 bases, and 13 bases lay in between. The length of the CDR3 is 14 residues. In DNA, the CDR3 is TGTGCCAGCAGCCCCTTTGCGGGTACCTACGAGCAGTACTTC. Amino acids: CASSPFAGTYEQYF.

The V gene is TRBV24-1, the J gene TRBJ1-2; tentatively, D is TRBD1 (5 bases). CDR3 length: 13 amino acids. Germline V CDR1 and CDR2: KGHDR, SFDVKD. The V end lost 7 bases, the J end lost 5 bases, and 13 bases lay between the germline ends. CDR3 loop: CATRGGDSYGYTF. CDR3 in DNA: TGTGCCACCAGGGGAGGGGATTCGTATGGCTACACCTTC.

The V call is TRBV9, the J call TRBJ2-6, with 12 bases matching TRBD1. The CDR3 sequence is 18 residues long. Looked up from germline, CDR1 is SGDLS and CDR2 is YYNGEE. Trimming cost V 4 bases and J 0 bases; bases outside gene matches: 5. The DNA of the CDR3 is TGTGCCAGCAGCACAGGGACAGGGGGCAACTCTGGGGCCAACGTCCTGACTTTC. This encodes CASSTGTGGNSGANVLTF.